This TCR beta chain comes out of a study of cytomegalovirus exposure and HLA in healthy donors. Findings and limits, study-wide: Among TCR sequences, most were rare, though some public TCRs appeared in many donors.

A note on this clone: Its antigen is as yet unknown.

The CDR3 is 14 residues long. Germline loops: CDR1 SNHLY, CDR2 FYNNEI. V lost 8 bases to trimming and J lost 5 bases, with 18 bases between them. It was with 60 Vbeta and 13 Jbeta primers that the PCR ran. This table comes from immunoSEQ multiplex PCR, and its TCRdb copy is limited to in-frame clones, with some not included. The sample has 140,000 to 150,000 clones; nearly 85% are singletons. This TCR was sampled from a male donor in good health and CMV-seronegative. This chain connects TRBV2 to TRBJ2-5; D remains unclear. Specimen: PBMCs. The CDR3 loop reads CASQLKDTRETQYF. Written as DNA, the CDR3 is TGTGCCAGCCAATTAAAAGACACCCGGGAGACCCAGTACTTC. Together with reference TRBV2 and TRBJ2-5, the CDR3 gives the full variable domain: EPEVTQTPSHQVTQMGQEVILRCVPISNHLYFYWYRQILGQKVEFLVSFYNNEISEKSEIFDDQFSVERPDGSNFTLKIRSTKLEDSAMYFCASQLKDTRETQYFGPGTRLLVL.